These T cell receptor beta chains were read from a single sample in a study of T cells in Graves' hyperthyroidism and ophthalmopathy. TCRdb processed the multiplex PCR reads anew with MiXCR; each CDR3 protein has one entry. The repertoire includes a few hundred thousand distinct CDR3 sequences, around 42% of them detected once, and roughly 19% sits in the top ten. Sequencing was performed on peripheral blood or thyroid tissue (not recorded which). These TCRs come from an adult woman with Graves' disease, either hyperthyroidism or ophthalmopathy (not recorded which). The CDR3 runs from the conserved cysteine through the conserved F or W. A D gene is named only where the DNA matches it firmly. Not all rows give a size; the values are once, few, many and, for expanded clones, a class.

j_call: TRBJ2-7; clone_size: NA; d_call: NA; v_call: TRBV25-1; cdr3_aa: CASTPRGKNSYEQYF; cdr3_nt: TGTGCCAGCACCCCACGGGGGAAGAACTCCTACGAGCAGTACTTC
j_call: TRBJ2-5; clone_size: NA; d_call: TRBD2; v_call: TRBV7-8; cdr3_aa: CASSLVLAGAQETQYF; cdr3_nt: TGTGCCAGCAGCTTGGTGCTAGCGGGGGCCCAAGAGACCCAGTACTTC
j_call: TRBJ2-5; clone_size: many; d_call: NA; v_call: TRBV3-1; cdr3_aa: CASSQSGVQYF; cdr3_nt: TGTGCCAGCAGCCAGTCCGGGGTCCAGTACTTC
j_call: TRBJ1-4; clone_size: many; d_call: NA; v_call: TRBV29-1; cdr3_aa: CSVVYRFGEKLFF; cdr3_nt: TGCAGCGTTGTATATCGGTTTGGCGAAAAACTGTTTTTT
j_call: TRBJ2-2; clone_size: many; d_call: TRBD1; v_call: TRBV2; cdr3_aa: CASTQGATTGELFF; cdr3_nt: TGTGCCAGCACCCAGGGGGCGACTACCGGGGAGCTGTTTTTT
j_call: TRBJ1-2; clone_size: few; d_call: TRBD1; v_call: TRBV2; cdr3_aa: CASSEVTGGNYGYTF; cdr3_nt: TGTGCCAGCAGTGAAGTGACAGGGGGCAACTATGGCTACACCTTC
j_call: TRBJ1-1; clone_size: NA; d_call: NA; v_call: TRBV7-9; cdr3_aa: CASSLLGKNTEAFF; cdr3_nt: TGTGCCAGCAGCTTACTGGGGAAGAACACTGAAGCTTTCTTT
j_call: TRBJ2-7; clone_size: NA; d_call: TRBD1; v_call: TRBV7-9; cdr3_aa: CASSLALTGTHEQYF; cdr3_nt: TGTGCCAGCAGCTTAGCACTGACAGGGACCCACGAGCAGTACTTC
j_call: TRBJ2-7; clone_size: NA; d_call: NA; v_call: TRBV30; cdr3_aa: CAWRRQETYEQYF; cdr3_nt: TGTGCCTGGAGAAGACAGGAAACCTACGAGCAGTACTTC
j_call: TRBJ2-2; clone_size: few; d_call: NA; v_call: TRBV30; cdr3_aa: CAWSVTPGELFF; cdr3_nt: TGTGCCTGGAGTGTAACCCCCGGGGAGCTGTTTTTT
j_call: TRBJ1-5; clone_size: NA; d_call: NA; v_call: TRBV2; cdr3_aa: CASATLEGNQPQHF; cdr3_nt: TGTGCCTCAGCGACCCTGGAAGGCAATCAGCCCCAGCATTTT
j_call: TRBJ1-2; clone_size: NA; d_call: TRBD1; v_call: TRBV9; cdr3_aa: CASSDTGTGYGYTF; cdr3_nt: TGTGCCAGCAGCGACACCGGGACAGGCTATGGCTACACCTTC
j_call: TRBJ1-4; clone_size: NA; d_call: TRBD1; v_call: TRBV20-1; cdr3_aa: CSAWTGQLFF; cdr3_nt: TGTAGTGCTTGGACAGGACAACTGTTTTTT
j_call: TRBJ1-5; clone_size: many; d_call: NA; v_call: TRBV19; cdr3_aa: CASSMPARPQHF; cdr3_nt: TGTGCCAGTAGTATGCCGGCTCGGCCCCAGCATTTT
j_call: TRBJ1-2; clone_size: NA; d_call: NA; v_call: TRBV10-3; cdr3_aa: CAIGGPDGYTF; cdr3_nt: TGTGCCATCGGGGGGCCGGATGGCTACACCTTC
j_call: TRBJ2-7; clone_size: many; d_call: TRBD2; v_call: TRBV18; cdr3_aa: CASSPPGLASYEQYF; cdr3_nt: TGTGCCAGCTCACCTCCGGGACTAGCCTCCTACGAGCAGTACTTC
j_call: TRBJ2-3; clone_size: few; d_call: NA; v_call: TRBV6-1; cdr3_aa: CASGEPGRGTDTQYF; cdr3_nt: TGTGCCAGCGGAGAACCCGGACGGGGCACAGATACGCAGTATTTT
j_call: TRBJ2-7; clone_size: many; d_call: NA; v_call: TRBV20-1; cdr3_aa: CSARDWRGGYEQYF; cdr3_nt: TGCAGTGCTAGAGATTGGAGGGGGGGCTACGAGCAGTACTTC
j_call: TRBJ2-5; clone_size: NA; d_call: TRBD1; v_call: TRBV7-8; cdr3_aa: CASSLAGTGEGTQYF; cdr3_nt: TGTGCCAGCAGCTTAGCGGGGACAGGGGAGGGGACCCAGTACTTC
j_call: TRBJ2-6; clone_size: NA; d_call: NA; v_call: TRBV10-3; cdr3_aa: CAISAMGVSGANVLTF; cdr3_nt: TGTGCCATCAGCGCGATGGGGGTCTCTGGGGCCAACGTCCTGACTTTC
j_call: TRBJ1-6; clone_size: NA; d_call: NA; v_call: TRBV4-1; cdr3_aa: CASSQGAMTGYNSPLHF; cdr3_nt: TGCGCCAGCAGCCAAGGAGCCATGACAGGATATAATTCACCCCTCCACTTT
j_call: TRBJ1-1; clone_size: many; d_call: NA; v_call: TRBV7-8; cdr3_aa: CASSLALEAFF; cdr3_nt: TGTGCCAGCAGCTTAGCTCTGGAAGCTTTCTTT
j_call: TRBJ2-7; clone_size: few; d_call: NA; v_call: TRBV29-1; cdr3_aa: CSGLASYEQYF; cdr3_nt: TGCAGCGGCCTAGCGTCCTACGAGCAGTACTTC
j_call: TRBJ1-6; clone_size: NA; d_call: NA; v_call: TRBV5-1; cdr3_aa: CASSWSHNSPLHF; cdr3_nt: TGCGCCAGCAGCTGGTCGCATAATTCACCCCTCCACTTT
j_call: TRBJ1-2; clone_size: NA; d_call: TRBD1; v_call: TRBV20-1; cdr3_aa: CSAPLGQGRGTF; cdr3_nt: TGCAGTGCCCCCCTTGGACAGGGAAGAGGCACCTTC
j_call: TRBJ2-2; clone_size: many; d_call: NA; v_call: TRBV10-2; cdr3_aa: CASGSHGSNTGELFF; cdr3_nt: TGCGCCAGCGGATCACACGGGTCTAACACCGGGGAGCTGTTTTTT
j_call: TRBJ1-1; clone_size: NA; d_call: NA; v_call: TRBV9; cdr3_aa: CASSSTGAFF; cdr3_nt: TGTGCCAGCAGCTCAACAGGGGCTTTCTTT
j_call: TRBJ2-5; clone_size: NA; d_call: TRBD2; v_call: TRBV27; cdr3_aa: CASSLGLAGVTETQYF; cdr3_nt: TGTGCCAGCAGCTTAGGACTAGCGGGAGTTACGGAGACCCAGTACTTC
j_call: TRBJ2-2; clone_size: NA; d_call: TRBD2; v_call: TRBV7-3; cdr3_aa: CASSLAGAGEDTGELFF; cdr3_nt: TGTGCCAGCAGCTTAGCTGGAGCGGGAGAGGACACCGGGGAGCTGTTTTTT
j_call: TRBJ1-5; clone_size: NA; d_call: NA; v_call: TRBV2; cdr3_aa: CASSSERQQPQHF; cdr3_nt: TGTGCCAGCAGTTCGGAGCGCCAGCAGCCCCAGCATTTT
j_call: TRBJ2-2; clone_size: NA; d_call: NA; v_call: TRBV7-2; cdr3_aa: CASSSKGGGFYTGELFF; cdr3_nt: TGTGCCAGCAGCTCAAAGGGGGGAGGGTTTTACACCGGGGAGCTGTTTTTT
j_call: TRBJ1-2; clone_size: NA; d_call: NA; v_call: TRBV29-1; cdr3_aa: CSATGRQNNYGYTF; cdr3_nt: TGCAGCGCAACGGGGAGACAGAATAACTATGGCTACACCTTC
j_call: TRBJ2-7; clone_size: NA; d_call: TRBD1; v_call: TRBV5-1; cdr3_aa: CASSLSDRGPPYEQYF; cdr3_nt: TGCGCCAGCAGCTTGTCGGACAGGGGACCCCCTTACGAGCAGTACTTC
j_call: TRBJ1-5; clone_size: NA; d_call: TRBD1; v_call: TRBV5-1; cdr3_aa: CASSARGLSNQPQHF; cdr3_nt: TGCGCCAGCAGCGCCAGGGGGCTAAGCAATCAGCCCCAGCATTTT
j_call: TRBJ2-3; clone_size: NA; d_call: NA; v_call: TRBV7-6; cdr3_aa: CASSRGGPTDTQYF; cdr3_nt: TGTGCCAGCAGCCGGGGTGGGCCTACAGATACGCAGTATTTT
j_call: TRBJ1-2; clone_size: many; d_call: TRBD1; v_call: TRBV25-1; cdr3_aa: CASSVLGTGNYGYTF; cdr3_nt: TGTGCCAGCAGTGTCTTGGGGACAGGGAACTATGGCTACACCTTC
j_call: TRBJ2-6; clone_size: many; d_call: NA; v_call: TRBV6-5; cdr3_aa: CASSYDSSGANVLTF; cdr3_nt: TGTGCCAGCAGTTACGACTCCTCTGGGGCCAACGTCCTGACTTTC
j_call: TRBJ1-5; clone_size: medium-sized; d_call: TRBD1; v_call: TRBV7-2; cdr3_aa: CASSSRQGGNQPQHF; cdr3_nt: TGTGCCAGCAGCTCACGACAGGGTGGCAATCAGCCCCAGCATTTT
j_call: TRBJ1-2; clone_size: NA; d_call: TRBD1; v_call: TRBV25-1; cdr3_aa: CATSDPARQGLQDGYTF; cdr3_nt: TGTGCCACCAGTGACCCCGCCCGACAGGGGCTACAAGATGGCTACACCTTC
j_call: TRBJ2-6; clone_size: many; d_call: TRBD2; v_call: TRBV19; cdr3_aa: CASSLTLAGAGANVLTF; cdr3_nt: TGTGCCAGTAGCCTGACACTAGCGGGAGCTGGGGCCAACGTCCTGACTTTC
j_call: TRBJ2-5; clone_size: NA; d_call: NA; v_call: TRBV20-1; cdr3_aa: CSAGTTKETQYF; cdr3_nt: TGCAGTGCCGGAACTACCAAAGAGACCCAGTACTTC
j_call: TRBJ1-1; clone_size: few; d_call: NA; v_call: TRBV25-1; cdr3_aa: CASSESGGNTEAFF; cdr3_nt: TGTGCCAGCAGTGAATCGGGGGGGAACACTGAAGCTTTCTTT
j_call: TRBJ2-5; clone_size: NA; d_call: TRBD1; v_call: TRBV5-1; cdr3_aa: CASSLGTGGAGETQYF; cdr3_nt: TGCGCCAGCAGCTTGGGGACAGGGGGCGCGGGGGAGACCCAGTACTTC
j_call: TRBJ1-1; clone_size: few; d_call: NA; v_call: TRBV7-9; cdr3_aa: CASKLGGTEAFF; cdr3_nt: TGTGCCAGCAAGTTAGGCGGGACTGAAGCTTTCTTT
j_call: TRBJ2-1; clone_size: NA; d_call: NA; v_call: TRBV7-8; cdr3_aa: CASSPGVAGRLSYNEQFF; cdr3_nt: TGTGCCAGCAGCCCAGGAGTGGCAGGGCGCCTATCTTACAATGAGCAGTTCTTC
j_call: TRBJ1-4; clone_size: NA; d_call: NA; v_call: TRBV7-6; cdr3_aa: CASSLVLPGKLFF; cdr3_nt: TGTGCCAGCAGCTTAGTACTTCCGGGAAAACTGTTTTTT
j_call: TRBJ2-1; clone_size: NA; d_call: NA; v_call: TRBV10-2; cdr3_aa: CASSFNGVGQFF; cdr3_nt: TGCGCCAGCAGTTTTAACGGGGTTGGGCAGTTCTTC